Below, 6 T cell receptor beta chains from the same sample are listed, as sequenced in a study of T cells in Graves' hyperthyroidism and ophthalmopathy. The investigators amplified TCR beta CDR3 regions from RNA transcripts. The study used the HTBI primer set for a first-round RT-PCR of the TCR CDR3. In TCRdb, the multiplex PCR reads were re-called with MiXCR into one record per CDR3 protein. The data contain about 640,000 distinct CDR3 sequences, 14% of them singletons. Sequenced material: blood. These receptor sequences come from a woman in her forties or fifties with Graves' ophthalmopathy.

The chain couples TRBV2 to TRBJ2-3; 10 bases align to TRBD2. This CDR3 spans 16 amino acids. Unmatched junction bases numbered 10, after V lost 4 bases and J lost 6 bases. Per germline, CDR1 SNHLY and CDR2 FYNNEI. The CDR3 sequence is CASSALAGVGRDTQYF. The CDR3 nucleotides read TGTGCCAGCAGTGCTCTAGCGGGAGTGGGGAGGGATACGCAGTATTTT.

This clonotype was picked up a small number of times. CDR3 residues: CASSYSPGGHGYGYTF. DNA of the CDR3: TGTGCCAGCAGTTACTCCCCAGGGGGGCACGGCTATGGCTACACCTTC. The V call is TRBV6-5, the J call TRBJ1-2, with 7 bases fitting TRBD1. V was pared by 0 bases and J by 4 bases, with 8 bases of the junction left unmatched. Germline V gene sequence: CDR1 MNHEY, CDR2 SVGAGI. The CDR3 runs to 16 residues.

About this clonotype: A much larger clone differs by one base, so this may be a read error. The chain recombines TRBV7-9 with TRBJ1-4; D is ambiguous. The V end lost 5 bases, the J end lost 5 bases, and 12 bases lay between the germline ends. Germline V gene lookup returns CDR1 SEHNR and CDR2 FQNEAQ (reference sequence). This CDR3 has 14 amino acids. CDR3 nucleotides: TGTGCCAGCAGCCAAACCCGGGGAAATGAAAAACTGTTTTTT. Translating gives CASSQTRGNEKLFF.

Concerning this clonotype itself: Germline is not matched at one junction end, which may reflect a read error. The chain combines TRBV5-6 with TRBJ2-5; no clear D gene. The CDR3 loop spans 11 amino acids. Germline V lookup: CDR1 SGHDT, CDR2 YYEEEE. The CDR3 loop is CAGSRTETQYF. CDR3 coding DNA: TGTGCCGGCAGCCGGACGGAGACCCAGTACTTC.

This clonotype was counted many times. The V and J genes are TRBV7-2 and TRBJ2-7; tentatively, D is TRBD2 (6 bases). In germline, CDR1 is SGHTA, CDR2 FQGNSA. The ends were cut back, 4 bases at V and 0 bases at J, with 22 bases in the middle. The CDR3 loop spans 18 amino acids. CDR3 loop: CASSSWYSGTSSSYEQYF. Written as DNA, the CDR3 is TGTGCCAGCAGCTCCTGGTATTCCGGGACTTCAAGCTCCTACGAGCAGTACTTC.

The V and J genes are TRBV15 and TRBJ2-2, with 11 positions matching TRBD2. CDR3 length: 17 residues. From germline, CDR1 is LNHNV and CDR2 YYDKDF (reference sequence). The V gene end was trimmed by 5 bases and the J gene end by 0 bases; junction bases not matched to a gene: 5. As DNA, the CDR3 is TGTGCCACCAGCTCGACTAGCGGGGTTTCGAACACCGGGGAGCTGTTTTTT. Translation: CATSSTSGVSNTGELFF.